These T cell receptor beta chains were read from a single sample in a study of early T cells in non-severe SARS-CoV-2 infection. TCRdb redid the calling of the 5' RACE reads with MiXCR, one entry per CDR3 protein. This table holds roughly 110,000 distinct CDR3 sequences, roughly 10% found once. The specimen sequenced was whole blood. These receptors were obtained from an adult who was a healthcare worker with PCR-confirmed SARS-CoV-2 infection or an uninfected control (not recorded which). Each CDR3 is given with its conserved first and last residue. Each record gives: clone size, V gene, D gene, J gene, CDR3 DNA, CDR3 protein. The D gene is left open where the match is weak. Size is omitted from some rows. Given values are once, few, many or a class for expanded clones.

abundance: few
v_gene: TRBV21-1
d_gene: -
j_gene: TRBJ2-7
CDR3nt: TGTGCCAGCAGCAAAGGAGATGCGTACGAGCAGTACTTC
CDR3aa: CASSKGDAYEQYF

abundance: few
v_gene: TRBV6-1
d_gene: -
j_gene: TRBJ2-6
CDR3nt: TGTGCCAGCAGTGAAGACGGGGGTGGGGCCAACGTCCTGACTTTC
CDR3aa: CASSEDGGGANVLTF

abundance: many
v_gene: TRBV12-3/TRBV12-4
d_gene: -
j_gene: TRBJ2-7
CDR3nt: TGTGCCAGCAGTTTAGTGGGCCTAGCATACGAGCAGTACTTC
CDR3aa: CASSLVGLAYEQYF

abundance: -
v_gene: TRBV20-1
d_gene: -
j_gene: TRBJ2-1
CDR3nt: TGCAGTGCTAGAGTTCATCGAGACAATGAGCAGTTCTTC
CDR3aa: CSARVHRDNEQFF

abundance: many
v_gene: TRBV28
d_gene: -
j_gene: TRBJ2-2
CDR3nt: TGTGCCAGCAGTTACACCGGGGAGCTGTTTTTT
CDR3aa: CASSYTGELFF

abundance: many
v_gene: TRBV7-9
d_gene: TRBD1
j_gene: TRBJ2-1
CDR3nt: TGTGCCAGCAGCTGGGGACAGGGGGTTAACAATGAGCAGTTCTTC
CDR3aa: CASSWGQGVNNEQFF

abundance: few
v_gene: TRBV5-1
d_gene: -
j_gene: TRBJ1-1
CDR3nt: TGCGCCAGCAGCTTTTCAGGGACCAACACTGAAGCTTTCTTT
CDR3aa: CASSFSGTNTEAFF

abundance: few
v_gene: TRBV5-1
d_gene: -
j_gene: TRBJ2-7
CDR3nt: TGCGCCAGCAGCGTGGAGACGGCCTACGAGCAGTACTTC
CDR3aa: CASSVETAYEQYF

abundance: -
v_gene: TRBV27
d_gene: -
j_gene: TRBJ2-2
CDR3nt: TGTGCCAGCAGTTTTGCGCCTAACACCGGGGAGCTGTTTTTT
CDR3aa: CASSFAPNTGELFF

abundance: few
v_gene: TRBV28
d_gene: -
j_gene: TRBJ1-2
CDR3nt: TGTGCCAGCATCGCCGGGCAGAGCTATGGCTACACCTTC
CDR3aa: CASIAGQSYGYTF

abundance: many
v_gene: TRBV28
d_gene: -
j_gene: TRBJ2-6
CDR3nt: TGTGCCAGCGAGGCGGGTGGGGCCAACGTCCTGACTTTC
CDR3aa: CASEAGGANVLTF

abundance: many
v_gene: TRBV5-1
d_gene: -
j_gene: TRBJ1-2
CDR3nt: TGCGCCAGCAGCTCGCAGGACAGCATGGAGGGCTACACCTTC
CDR3aa: CASSSQDSMEGYTF

abundance: few
v_gene: TRBV7-9
d_gene: TRBD1
j_gene: TRBJ2-4
CDR3nt: TGTGCCAGCAGCTCGCGGACAGGGTCCAAAAACATTCAGTACTTC
CDR3aa: CASSSRTGSKNIQYF

abundance: -
v_gene: TRBV6-6
d_gene: -
j_gene: TRBJ2-3
CDR3nt: TGTGCCAGCAGTGTTTACGAACCCCTCACAGATACGCAGTATTTT
CDR3aa: CASSVYEPLTDTQYF

abundance: many
v_gene: TRBV27
d_gene: -
j_gene: TRBJ1-2
CDR3nt: TGTGCCAGCAGTCCCCAAATGCAAGGCCTAGGCTACACCTTC
CDR3aa: CASSPQMQGLGYTF

abundance: many
v_gene: TRBV2
d_gene: -
j_gene: TRBJ2-1
CDR3nt: TGTGCCAGCAGAGAAACGGACAGCTACAATGAGCAGTTCTTC
CDR3aa: CASRETDSYNEQFF

abundance: many
v_gene: TRBV7-9
d_gene: -
j_gene: TRBJ1-5
CDR3nt: TGTGCCAGCAGCTCGGCGGGCAATCAGCCCCAGCATTTT
CDR3aa: CASSSAGNQPQHF

abundance: many
v_gene: TRBV7-3
d_gene: -
j_gene: TRBJ1-6
CDR3nt: TGTGCCAGCAGCTTAAACGGCCGTGCAGGTGGGAATTCACCCCTCCACTTT
CDR3aa: CASSLNGRAGGNSPLHF

abundance: -
v_gene: TRBV9
d_gene: TRBD1
j_gene: TRBJ1-2
CDR3nt: TGTGCCAGCAGCTCCGGGACAGATAACTATGGCTACACCTTC
CDR3aa: CASSSGTDNYGYTF

abundance: -
v_gene: TRBV15
d_gene: -
j_gene: TRBJ2-7
CDR3nt: TGTGCCACCAGCGGCAGTATCTCCTACGAGCAGTACTTC
CDR3aa: CATSGSISYEQYF

abundance: many
v_gene: TRBV10-3
d_gene: -
j_gene: TRBJ2-1
CDR3nt: TGTGCCATCACCCCCTCGATCTACAATGAGCAGTTCTTC
CDR3aa: CAITPSIYNEQFF

abundance: -
v_gene: TRBV10-2
d_gene: -
j_gene: TRBJ1-5
CDR3nt: TGCGCCAGCAGGGACACCGGGGGGAGCAATCAGCCCCAGCATTTT
CDR3aa: CASRDTGGSNQPQHF

abundance: -
v_gene: TRBV18
d_gene: -
j_gene: TRBJ2-7
CDR3nt: TGTGCCAGCTCCCTCGAGCCCCTGTCCTACGAGCAGTACTTC
CDR3aa: CASSLEPLSYEQYF

abundance: many
v_gene: TRBV28
d_gene: TRBD2
j_gene: TRBJ2-7
CDR3nt: TGTGCCAGCAGTTTTGCCAGCGGGACTAGCTCCGGCGAGCAGTACTTC
CDR3aa: CASSFASGTSSGEQYF

abundance: -
v_gene: TRBV19
d_gene: -
j_gene: TRBJ1-5
CDR3nt: TGTGCCAGTAGTCCCAGGGTTTATAGCAATCAGCCCCAGCATTTT
CDR3aa: CASSPRVYSNQPQHF

abundance: many
v_gene: TRBV9
d_gene: TRBD2
j_gene: TRBJ2-5
CDR3nt: TGTGCCAGCAGCGTGACTAGCGGGAGTGGAGAGACCCAGTACTTC
CDR3aa: CASSVTSGSGETQYF

abundance: few
v_gene: TRBV7-9
d_gene: -
j_gene: TRBJ2-1
CDR3nt: TGTGCCAGCAGCTGGAGGATGGACAGCTACAATGAGCAGTTCTTC
CDR3aa: CASSWRMDSYNEQFF

abundance: few
v_gene: TRBV25-1
d_gene: TRBD1
j_gene: TRBJ1-2
CDR3nt: TGTGCCAGCGGAGAGACAGGGGGATCGGTCGGCTACACCTTC
CDR3aa: CASGETGGSVGYTF

abundance: many
v_gene: TRBV12-3/TRBV12-4
d_gene: -
j_gene: TRBJ2-4
CDR3nt: TGTGCCAGCAGTTTTGGGGCCAAAAACATTCAGTACTTC
CDR3aa: CASSFGAKNIQYF